This is a list of T cell receptor beta chains from one sample in a study of CD8 T cells in ankylosing spondylitis. TCRdb redid the calling of the 5' RACE reads with MiXCR, one entry per CDR3 protein. The table lists some 800,000 distinct CDR3 sequences, roughly 12% of them singletons, with approximately 0.46% in the top ten. Source material: blood, either unsorted or a sorted T cell fraction (not recorded which). The receptors shown here come from a male donor with ankylosing spondylitis. The CDR3 runs from the conserved cysteine through the conserved F or W. The D gene is left open where the match is weak. The size entry is marked missing in some rows and otherwise reads once, few, many or a size class.

d_call	j_call	clone_size	cdr3_length	v_call	cdr3_nt	cdr3_aa
TRBD1	TRBJ2-1	-	18	TRBV11-2	TGTGCCAGCAGCTTAGAGATTTCCGGGGGGACAGGGGGCTTTGAGCAGTTCTTC	CASSLEISGGTGGFEQFF
-	TRBJ2-2	-	16	TRBV7-8	TGTGCCAGCAGCTTATATGCGGGGATAAACACCGGGGAGCTGTTTTTT	CASSLYAGINTGELFF
-	TRBJ2-3	many	17	TRBV6-2/TRBV6-3	TGTGCCAGCAGCTGGCTGCCCGCAGGGGTTTCCACAGATACGCAGTATTTT	CASSWLPAGVSTDTQYF
-	TRBJ2-1	-	12	TRBV2	TGTGCCAGCAGGTTGTCCTACAATGAGCAGTTCTTC	CASRLSYNEQFF
-	TRBJ2-7	-	13	TRBV29-1	TGCAGCGTTGTTGTCAGTCCGCTCTCCGAGCAGTACTTC	CSVVVSPLSEQYF
-	TRBJ2-1	-	15	TRBV6-1	TGTGCCAGCAGCCCCCGGGGCAGGTCCGGCAATGAGCAGTTCTTC	CASSPRGRSGNEQFF
-	TRBJ1-1	many	12	TRBV29-1	TGCAGCGTGGGACCCCGAGGGACTGAAGCTTTCTTT	CSVGPRGTEAFF
TRBD1	TRBJ2-5	few	14	TRBV20-1	TGCAGTGCGGAGGACAGGGGGTCCCAAGAGACCCAGTACTTC	CSAEDRGSQETQYF
TRBD2	TRBJ2-1	-	14	TRBV20-1	TGCAGTGCCGGATCTAGCGGGAGGAGGAATGAGCAGTTCTTC	CSAGSSGRRNEQFF
-	TRBJ2-7	-	11	TRBV6-2/TRBV6-3	TGTGCCAGCAGCCGGGCCAATCGACAGTACTTC	CASSRANRQYF
-	TRBJ2-7	few	12	TRBV6-1	TGTGCCAGCAGTTATAACAGGGACGAGCAGTACTTC	CASSYNRDEQYF
TRBD1	TRBJ1-2	few	14	TRBV5-6	TGTGCCAGCAGCTCTCAGGGGGCGGAATATGGCTACACCTTC	CASSSQGAEYGYTF
-	TRBJ1-1	-	19	TRBV7-6	TGTGCCAGCAGCTTAGTAGTGCCAGAAGACCCTTACAGGAACACTGAAGCTTTCTTT	CASSLVVPEDPYRNTEAFF
-	TRBJ1-1	-	14	TRBV7-6	TGTGCCAGCAGCCTCCCGGGGTCGGGCGCTGAAGCTTTCTTT	CASSLPGSGAEAFF
-	TRBJ2-7	once	15	TRBV28	TGTGCCAGCAGTTTATCTTCCAGGGAGACCTACGAGCAGTACTTC	CASSLSSRETYEQYF
-	TRBJ2-4	many	13	TRBV20-1	TGCAGTTCCTACAGGGCGGGCAAAAACATTCAGTACTTC	CSSYRAGKNIQYF
TRBD1	TRBJ1-1	many	14	TRBV20-1	TGCAGTGCTAGTCGGACAGGCTTAAGCACTGAAGCTTTCTTT	CSASRTGLSTEAFF
-	TRBJ1-6	-	14	TRBV18	TGTGCCAGCTCACCGGGGGGGCACGATTCACCCCTCCACTTT	CASSPGGHDSPLHF
-	TRBJ1-3	few	17	TRBV4-3	TGCGCCAGCAGCCAAGATCTTTTGAGGAGCTCTGGAAACACCATATATTTT	CASSQDLLRSSGNTIYF
TRBD2	TRBJ2-1	-	15	TRBV20-1	TGCAGTGCTAGGAGGAGCGGGAGGGCCGCCAATGAGCAGTTCTTC	CSARRSGRAANEQFF
TRBD2	TRBJ2-2	few	17	TRBV24-1	TGTGCCACCAGTGACGTTATGGCGGGGGCGAACACCGGGGAGCTGTTTTTT	CATSDVMAGANTGELFF
TRBD2	TRBJ2-3	few	16	TRBV7-2	TGTGCCAGCAGCTTGACTAGCGGGCCTAGCACAGATACGCAGTATTTT	CASSLTSGPSTDTQYF
-	TRBJ2-5	-	15	TRBV20-1	TGCAGTGCTAGAGACCCGGGACACAGCCAAGAGACCCAGTACTTC	CSARDPGHSQETQYF
-	TRBJ2-1	few	14	TRBV29-1	TGCAGCGTTGTGGGTGAGATACACTACAATGAGCAGTTCTTC	CSVVGEIHYNEQFF
TRBD1	TRBJ1-1	-	17	TRBV28	TGTGCCAGCAGTAGGTCCAGGGGGCGAATCGGGAACACTGAAGCTTTCTTT	CASSRSRGRIGNTEAFF
TRBD2	TRBJ2-1	many	15	TRBV11-2	TGTGCCAGCAGACCGGGACTAGCGCTTTACAATGAGCAGTTCTTC	CASRPGLALYNEQFF
-	TRBJ1-5	few	16	TRBV6-2/TRBV6-3	TGTGCCAGCAGCTACCGCGACACCCCCGGCGGTCAGCCCCAGCATTTT	CASSYRDTPGGQPQHF
-	TRBJ2-3	-	15	TRBV12-3/TRBV12-4	TGTGCCAGCAGCCTGGCCGACGGCGGCACAGATACGCAGTATTTT	CASSLADGGTDTQYF
TRBD1	TRBJ1-2	-	15	TRBV5-5	TGTGCCAGCAGCTTGGCTGACAGGGAGAACTATGGCTACACCTTC	CASSLADRENYGYTF
-	TRBJ2-2	few	16	TRBV5-1	TGCGCCAGCAGCCCCATATGGATAGCGGTTACCGGGGAGCTGTTTTTT	CASSPIWIAVTGELFF
-	TRBJ1-2	many	14	TRBV27	TGTGCCAGCAGTCCCCGGACAGAGCCCTATGGCTACACCTTC	CASSPRTEPYGYTF
TRBD1	TRBJ1-2	-	15	TRBV6-1	TGTGCCAGCAGTATAGCCGGGACAGGGCTCTATGGCTACACCTTC	CASSIAGTGLYGYTF
-	TRBJ2-7	-	13	TRBV20-1	TGCAGTGCTAGAGCAGGGGACAAGGCCGAGCAGTACTTC	CSARAGDKAEQYF
TRBD1	TRBJ2-2	few	15	TRBV5-1	TGCGCCAGCGCCCGGGGACAGGGGAACACCGGGGAGCTGTTTTTT	CASARGQGNTGELFF
-	TRBJ1-1	few	14	TRBV15	TGTGCCACCAGCAGACCCCCGAGGGGCCCTGAAGCTTTCTTT	CATSRPPRGPEAFF
-	TRBJ1-2	many	13	TRBV29-1	TGCAGCGTTGCGCAGTATCTCAACTATGGCTACACCTTC	CSVAQYLNYGYTF
-	TRBJ1-6	many	13	TRBV3-1	TGTGCCAGCAGCCAAGAAGGTATCTCACCCCTCCACTTT	CASSQEGISPLHF
-	TRBJ2-7	many	13	TRBV5-1	TGCGCCAGCAGCCCTCCAATACAATACGAGCAGTACTTC	CASSPPIQYEQYF
-	TRBJ1-2	many	12	TRBV10-3	TGTGCCACCAAGACAGTGGACTATGGCTACACCTTC	CATKTVDYGYTF
-	TRBJ2-7	few	17	TRBV27	TGTGCCAGCAGTTGGGCCAGGCCGGACCGTTGGACCTACGAGCAGTACTTC	CASSWARPDRWTYEQYF
-	TRBJ2-7	few	14	TRBV18	TGTGCCAGCTCACCAGGGGTGTTCTCCTACGAGCAGTACTTC	CASSPGVFSYEQYF
TRBD2	TRBJ2-3	few	17	TRBV24-1	TGTGCCACCAGTGATGCAACTCTAGCGGGAGTCACAGATACGCAGTATTTT	CATSDATLAGVTDTQYF
-	TRBJ1-2	many	12	TRBV29-1	TGCAGCGTTGCGACGGATAACTATGGCTACACCTTC	CSVATDNYGYTF
-	TRBJ1-3	few	18	TRBV4-1	TGCGCCAGCAGCCAAGACCTCTTCCCAGGGGCCTCTGGAAACACCATATATTTT	CASSQDLFPGASGNTIYF
-	TRBJ1-2	many	15	TRBV12-3/TRBV12-4	TGTGCCAGCAGTTTCACGAACAGACCAGTCTATGGCTACACCTTC	CASSFTNRPVYGYTF
-	TRBJ2-3	few	13	TRBV7-3	TGTGCCAGCAGCTCCCTCGCAGCAGATACGCAGTATTTT	CASSSLAADTQYF
-	TRBJ1-1	few	15	TRBV20-1	TGCAGTGCTCCCGCCGGCGGGAGTGCGAACACTGAAGCTTTCTTT	CSAPAGGSANTEAFF
TRBD2	TRBJ2-1	-	14	TRBV6-1	TGTGCCAGCCTTGCTAGCGGGAGTGGTTCTGAGCAGTTCTTC	CASLASGSGSEQFF
TRBD1	TRBJ2-1	few	14	TRBV20-1	TGCAGTGCTAGACGATATAGGGGGCTAAATGAGCAGTTCTTC	CSARRYRGLNEQFF